This TCR beta chain was obtained from a study of shared clonotypes between healthy human individuals. Study details: A couple of women and a few men aged 18 to 49 made up the donors.

Unsorted PBMC DNA was run through sequencing on ten immunoSEQ deep assay plates. The table came from immunoSEQ multiplex PCR; TCRdb's copy has only in-frame clones and leaves some out. The data contain 450,000 to 500,000 clones, approximately 80% of them seen just once; the ten biggest clones take up 13%. The CDR3 runs to 13 residues. Germline V gene data show CDR1 as SGHTA and CDR2 as FQGNSA. Trimming left V 1 base short and J 5 bases short, with 8 bases between. What was sequenced was PBMCs. V and J are TRBV7-2 and TRBJ2-5; D not resolved. The origin of this receptor is a woman in her thirties or forties in good health. Some clones in this sample may be carry-over from other donors' samples. For the CDR3, the DNA is TGTGCCAGCAGCTTAGAGGTTAGGGAGACCCAGTACTTC. Translation: CASSLEVRETQYF.